Listed below are T cell receptor beta chains from one sample, sequenced in a study of CD8 T cells in Susac syndrome. Using its own MiXCR run on the immunoSEQ multiplex PCR reads, TCRdb lists one record per CDR3 protein. This table has approximately 70,000 distinct CDR3 sequences, roughly 94% appearing once. Sequenced input: CD8+ T cells from PBMCs. These receptors came from a human donor in good health. The CDR3 runs from the conserved cysteine through the conserved F or W. The D gene is left open where the match is weak. Clone sizes are given selectively: once, few, many, or a class where the clone is expanded.

j_gene: TRBJ1-1; v_gene: TRBV4-1; d_gene: TRBD1; abundance: NA; CDR3aa: CASSQDEALTGRHTEAFF; CDR3nt: TGCGCCAGCAGCCAAGATGAGGCGCTGACAGGGCGGCACACTGAAGCTTTCTTT
j_gene: TRBJ1-2; v_gene: TRBV15; d_gene: NA; abundance: NA; CDR3aa: CATSRRGENRAGYTF; CDR3nt: TGTGCCACCAGCAGAAGGGGGGAGAACAGGGCTGGCTACACCTTC
j_gene: TRBJ1-5; v_gene: TRBV6-1; d_gene: NA; abundance: NA; CDR3aa: CASSGGSNQPQHF; CDR3nt: TGTGCCAGCAGTGGGGGCAGCAATCAGCCCCAGCATTTT
j_gene: TRBJ1-1; v_gene: TRBV6-5; d_gene: NA; abundance: NA; CDR3aa: CASSYSVWTEAFF; CDR3nt: TGTGCCAGCAGTTACTCGGTCTGGACTGAAGCTTTCTTT
j_gene: TRBJ2-7; v_gene: TRBV5-1; d_gene: TRBD1; abundance: NA; CDR3aa: CASSPPDRGHYEQYF; CDR3nt: TGCGCCAGCAGCCCCCCGGACAGGGGGCACTACGAGCAGTACTTC
j_gene: TRBJ2-1; v_gene: TRBV6-5; d_gene: TRBD2; abundance: NA; CDR3aa: CASSWTSGRHNEQFF; CDR3nt: TGTGCCAGCAGTTGGACTAGCGGGCGCCACAATGAGCAGTTCTTC
j_gene: TRBJ1-1; v_gene: TRBV5-1; d_gene: NA; abundance: NA; CDR3aa: CASSLHGGTEAFF; CDR3nt: TGCGCCAGCAGCTTGCATGGGGGGACTGAAGCTTTCTTT
j_gene: TRBJ1-1; v_gene: TRBV5-6; d_gene: NA; abundance: once; CDR3aa: CASSFNSGVNTEAFF; CDR3nt: TGTGCCAGCAGCTTTAACTCAGGGGTCAACACTGAAGCTTTCTTT
j_gene: TRBJ2-7; v_gene: TRBV4-1; d_gene: NA; abundance: NA; CDR3aa: CASSLRVSRAHEQYF; CDR3nt: TGCGCCAGCAGCCTAAGGGTCTCCAGAGCCCACGAGCAGTACTTC
j_gene: TRBJ2-5; v_gene: TRBV4-3; d_gene: NA; abundance: NA; CDR3aa: CASSQAGGVQETQYF; CDR3nt: TGCGCCAGCAGCCAAGCAGGCGGGGTTCAAGAGACCCAGTACTTC
j_gene: TRBJ1-1; v_gene: TRBV5-1; d_gene: NA; abundance: NA; CDR3aa: CASRMRGNTEAFF; CDR3nt: TGCGCCAGCAGAATGAGGGGGAACACTGAAGCTTTCTTT
j_gene: TRBJ2-2; v_gene: TRBV5-6; d_gene: NA; abundance: NA; CDR3aa: CASSTGYTGELFF; CDR3nt: TGTGCCAGCAGTACCGGGTACACCGGGGAGCTGTTTTTT
j_gene: TRBJ2-2; v_gene: TRBV12-5; d_gene: NA; abundance: NA; CDR3aa: CASAAGTGELFF; CDR3nt: TGTGCTAGTGCCGCCGGCACCGGGGAGCTGTTTTTT
j_gene: TRBJ2-1; v_gene: TRBV9; d_gene: NA; abundance: NA; CDR3aa: CASSVEVRGAGNEQFF; CDR3nt: TGTGCCAGCAGCGTAGAGGTCCGGGGGGCCGGGAATGAGCAGTTCTTC
j_gene: TRBJ2-2; v_gene: TRBV9; d_gene: NA; abundance: NA; CDR3aa: CASSVARSGPRAGELFF; CDR3nt: TGTGCCAGCAGCGTAGCTCGCTCCGGCCCGCGGGCCGGGGAGCTGTTTTTT
j_gene: TRBJ2-5; v_gene: TRBV19; d_gene: TRBD2; abundance: NA; CDR3aa: CASSTGLAAETQYF; CDR3nt: TGTGCCAGTAGTACGGGACTAGCAGCTGAGACCCAGTACTTC
j_gene: TRBJ2-2; v_gene: TRBV7-8; d_gene: NA; abundance: NA; CDR3aa: CASSLASRAGELFF; CDR3nt: TGTGCCAGCAGCTTAGCAAGCCGGGCCGGGGAGCTGTTTTTT
j_gene: TRBJ1-2; v_gene: TRBV15; d_gene: NA; abundance: once; CDR3aa: CATSRDRAGASYGYTF; CDR3nt: TGTGCCACCAGCAGAGATCGTGCGGGGGCGAGCTATGGCTACACCTTC
j_gene: TRBJ2-1; v_gene: TRBV27; d_gene: NA; abundance: NA; CDR3aa: CASSIRDSYNEQFF; CDR3nt: TGTGCCAGCAGTATCCGGGACTCCTACAATGAGCAGTTCTTC
j_gene: TRBJ2-7; v_gene: TRBV9; d_gene: NA; abundance: NA; CDR3aa: CASSVGTRAAYEQYF; CDR3nt: TGTGCCAGCAGCGTAGGAACCAGGGCGGCCTACGAGCAGTACTTC
j_gene: TRBJ2-4; v_gene: TRBV2; d_gene: NA; abundance: NA; CDR3aa: CASSVRIGSLSDIQYF; CDR3nt: TGTGCCAGCAGTGTTCGGATAGGTAGCCTATCAGACATTCAGTACTTC
j_gene: TRBJ2-3; v_gene: TRBV5-1; d_gene: NA; abundance: NA; CDR3aa: CASSFIGPGTDTQYF; CDR3nt: TGCGCCAGCAGCTTTATCGGACCGGGCACAGATACGCAGTATTTT
j_gene: TRBJ2-6; v_gene: TRBV6-6; d_gene: NA; abundance: once; CDR3aa: CASSEGTAGANVLTF; CDR3nt: TGTGCCAGCAGTGAGGGGACTGCTGGGGCCAACGTCCTGACTTTC
j_gene: TRBJ1-2; v_gene: TRBV7-9; d_gene: NA; abundance: NA; CDR3aa: CASSTSAAKGTF; CDR3nt: TGTGCCAGCAGCACTTCGGCGGCTAAGGGCACCTTC
j_gene: TRBJ2-5; v_gene: TRBV7-2; d_gene: NA; abundance: NA; CDR3aa: CASSLFIGLKQETQYF; CDR3nt: TGTGCCAGCAGCTTATTCATCGGACTCAAACAAGAGACCCAGTACTTC
j_gene: TRBJ1-2; v_gene: TRBV19; d_gene: NA; abundance: NA; CDR3aa: CASKSNYGYTF; CDR3nt: TGTGCCAGTAAGTCTAACTATGGCTACACCTTC
j_gene: TRBJ2-3; v_gene: TRBV28; d_gene: NA; abundance: NA; CDR3aa: CASSIDGADTQYF; CDR3nt: TGTGCCAGCAGTATAGACGGCGCAGATACGCAGTATTTT
j_gene: TRBJ1-1; v_gene: TRBV19; d_gene: NA; abundance: NA; CDR3aa: CASTPEWWQRDMNTEAFF; CDR3nt: TGTGCCAGTACCCCCGAATGGTGGCAGCGAGACATGAACACTGAAGCTTTCTTT
j_gene: TRBJ1-3; v_gene: TRBV7-9; d_gene: NA; abundance: once; CDR3aa: CASGDWSGNTIYF; CDR3nt: TGTGCCAGCGGTGACTGGTCTGGAAACACCATATATTTT
j_gene: TRBJ2-5; v_gene: TRBV4-1; d_gene: NA; abundance: NA; CDR3aa: CASSQSGLQETQYF; CDR3nt: TGCGCCAGCAGCCAATCAGGACTGCAAGAGACCCAGTACTTC
j_gene: TRBJ2-7; v_gene: TRBV4-1; d_gene: TRBD1; abundance: NA; CDR3aa: CASSQGQGGEQYF; CDR3nt: TGCGCCAGCAGCCAAGGACAGGGCGGAGAGCAGTACTTC